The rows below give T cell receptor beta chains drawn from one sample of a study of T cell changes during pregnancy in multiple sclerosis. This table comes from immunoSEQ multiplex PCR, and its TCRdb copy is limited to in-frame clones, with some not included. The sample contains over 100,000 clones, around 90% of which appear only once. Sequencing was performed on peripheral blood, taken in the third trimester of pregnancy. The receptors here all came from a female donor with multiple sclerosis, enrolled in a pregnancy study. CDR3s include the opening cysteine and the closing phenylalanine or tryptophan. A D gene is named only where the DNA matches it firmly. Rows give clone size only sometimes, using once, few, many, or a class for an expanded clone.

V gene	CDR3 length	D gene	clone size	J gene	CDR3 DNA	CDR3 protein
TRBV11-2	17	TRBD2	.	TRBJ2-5	TGTGCCAGCAGCTTAGGGACTAGCGGGAGGGCGGGAGAGACCCAGTACTTC	CASSLGTSGRAGETQYF
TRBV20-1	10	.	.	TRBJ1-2	TGCAGTGCTAGTATCTATGGCTACACCTTC	CSASIYGYTF
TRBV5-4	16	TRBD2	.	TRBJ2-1	TGTGCCAGCAGCCATGCGGGAGGCCCACCCTACAATGAGCAGTTCTTC	CASSHAGGPPYNEQFF
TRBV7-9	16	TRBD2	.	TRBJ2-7	TGTGCCAGCAGCCCGGGGGGTGCGGGAGGGCCCTACGAGCAGTACTTC	CASSPGGAGGPYEQYF
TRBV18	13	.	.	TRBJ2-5	TGTGCCAGCTCACCATCAGGGGTAGAGACCCAGTACTTC	CASSPSGVETQYF
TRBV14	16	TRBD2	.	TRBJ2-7	TGTGCCAGCAGCTACCTTCGAGCGGGGGGCCCCTACGAGCAGTACTTC	CASSYLRAGGPYEQYF
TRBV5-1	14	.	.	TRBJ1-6	TGCGCCAGCAGCTTAGGGGATGCGGATTCACCCCTCCACTTT	CASSLGDADSPLHF
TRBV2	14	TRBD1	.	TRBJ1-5	TGTGCCAGCAGTGCCGAGACAGGGGATCAGCCCCAGCATTTT	CASSAETGDQPQHF
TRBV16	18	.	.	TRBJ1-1	TGTGCCAGCAGCAAAAACTATCTCAAGGGACAAAAGGGAGCTGAAGCTTTCTTT	CASSKNYLKGQKGAEAFF
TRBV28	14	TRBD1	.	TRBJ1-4	TGTGCCAGCAGTTGGCAGGGGGAGAATGAAAAACTGTTTTTT	CASSWQGENEKLFF
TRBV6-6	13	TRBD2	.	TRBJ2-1	TGTGCCAGCAGTTCGCGGGGGGACAATGAGCAGTTCTTC	CASSSRGDNEQFF
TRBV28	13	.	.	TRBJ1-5	TGTGCCAGCAGCCGGTCACCCAATCAGCCCCAGCATTTT	CASSRSPNQPQHF
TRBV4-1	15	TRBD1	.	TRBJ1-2	TGCGCCAGCAGCCAAAAGGAGGACAGGGGGGGTGGCTACACCTTC	CASSQKEDRGGGYTF
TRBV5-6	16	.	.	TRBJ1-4	TGTGCCAGCAGCTTGGGTCAGGGCGCAACTAATGAAAAACTGTTTTTT	CASSLGQGATNEKLFF
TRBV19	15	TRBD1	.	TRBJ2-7	TGTGCCAGTAGTATCGGGGGACAGGGGTTGGACGAGCAGTACTTC	CASSIGGQGLDEQYF
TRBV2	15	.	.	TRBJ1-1	TGTGCCAGCAGGGATAACTCACAGCCGAACACTGAAGCTTTCTTT	CASRDNSQPNTEAFF
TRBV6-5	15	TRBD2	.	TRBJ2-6	TGTGCCAGCAGTTGGGGGGGGTCTGGGGCCAACGTCCTGACTTTC	CASSWGGSGANVLTF
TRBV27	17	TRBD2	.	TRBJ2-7	TGTGCCAGCAGTCAGCCGCGGAGGACTAGCGGATCCTACGAGCAGTACTTC	CASSQPRRTSGSYEQYF
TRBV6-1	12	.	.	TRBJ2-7	TGTGCCAGCACCCGGGACTCCTACGAGCAGTACTTC	CASTRDSYEQYF
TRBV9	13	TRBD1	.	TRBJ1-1	TGTGCCAGCAGCGCGGTTCAGACAGGGGACGCTTTCTTT	CASSAVQTGDAFF
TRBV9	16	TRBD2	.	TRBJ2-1	TGTGCCAGCAGCACCCCTAGCGGGAGGGGATACAATGAGCAGTTCTTC	CASSTPSGRGYNEQFF
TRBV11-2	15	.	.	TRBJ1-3	TGTGCCAGCAGCTTAGAAGGGGTCTCTGGAAACACCATATATTTT	CASSLEGVSGNTIYF
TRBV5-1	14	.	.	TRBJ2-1	TGCGCCAGCAGCTTTGAACAGGGCTACAATGAGCAGTTCTTC	CASSFEQGYNEQFF
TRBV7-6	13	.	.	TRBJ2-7	TGTGCCAGCAGCTCTAGATCGGTCTACGAGCAGTACTTC	CASSSRSVYEQYF
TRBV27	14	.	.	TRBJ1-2	TGTGCCAGCAGTTTATCACCCTGGCTCGGGGGCTACACCTTC	CASSLSPWLGGYTF
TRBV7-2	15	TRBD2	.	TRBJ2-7	TGTGCCAGCAGCTTAGACGGGGGGTCGTCCTACGAGCAGTACTTC	CASSLDGGSSYEQYF
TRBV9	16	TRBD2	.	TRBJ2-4	TGTGCCAGCAGCGTAGGCTCTGGGACTAGCAAAAACATTCAGTACTTC	CASSVGSGTSKNIQYF
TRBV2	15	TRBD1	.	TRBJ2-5	TGTGCCAGCAGTGATGGTACAGGGGGCGGGGAGACCCAGTACTTC	CASSDGTGGGETQYF
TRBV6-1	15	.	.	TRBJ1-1	TGTGCCAGCAGTGGCGGTGGGGAGGGGGGCACTGAAGCTTTCTTT	CASSGGGEGGTEAFF
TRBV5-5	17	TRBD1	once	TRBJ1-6	TGTGCCAGCAGCTTTACTGGACAGGGGGTCTATAATTCACCCCTCCACTTT	CASSFTGQGVYNSPLHF
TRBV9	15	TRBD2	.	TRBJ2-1	TGTGCCAGCAGCTCGGGACTAGCGGGAGTCAATGAGCAGTTCTTC	CASSSGLAGVNEQFF